The clone carrying this T cell receptor (beta chain) was observed a handful of times. Its specificity is not known. This sample was taken from a study of response to subunit inactivated influenza vaccine. General study results and limits: Seasonal influenza vaccination, on each occasion, was suggested by the authors to recruit few new T cells.

V was cut by 8 bases and J by 4 bases, with 6 bases left in between. This CDR3 spans 10 amino acids. Germline loops: CDR1 SGHAT, CDR2 FQNNGV. TCRdb called the RT-PCR reads again in MiXCR, with one record for every CDR3 protein. The sample lists 550,000 to 650,000 distinct CDR3 sequences, roughly 10% seen once, with about a tenth in the top ten. The sequence derives from a man aged 50 to 59 who received an inactivated influenza vaccine. This rearrangement joins TRBV11-2 to TRBJ2-7; D uncertain. The sample consisted of PBMCs from blood, taken on the day of vaccination. The CDR3 reads CASGKYEQYF. The CDR3 DNA sequence: TGTGCCAGCGGGAAATACGAGCAGTACTTC.